The 17 T cell receptor beta chains below come from one sample, sequenced in a study of blood T cell repertoires in COVID-19 (dated by TCRdb to 2018 to 2021). The library was generated by the immunoSEQ multiplex PCR assay. Not all clones reach the TCRdb copy of this immuneACCESS table, which keeps in-frame sequences only. Checked studies attribute under half of the gap to unresolved V genes and leave the rest unexplained. The sample yields 100,000 to 150,000 clones; more than 70% were counted once. Of the sample, around an eighth falls within the top ten clones. Sequences were obtained from peripheral blood. These receptors were taken from a woman in her 30s who had recovered from COVID-19.

This chain's CDR3 is CASSQDYARLETQYF. The CDR3 DNA follows: TGTGCCAGCAGCCAAGATTACGCTCGGTTGGAGACCCAGTACTTC. The rearrangement joins TRBV3-1 (or the pseudogene TRBV3-2) to TRBJ2-5; no clear D. This CDR3 has 15 amino acids. V gave up 0 bases and J gave up 5 bases, with 13 bases separating them. Germline V CDR1 and CDR2: LGHDT, YNNKEL (reference sequence).

This sequence joins TRBV4-1 and TRBJ2-2; TRBD2 agrees at 15 bases. The ends lost 4 bases at V and 5 bases at J; junction bases unmatched: 11. Germline values: CDR1 MGHRA, CDR2 YSYEKL. The CDR3 is 19 amino acids. The CDR3 DNA reads TGCGCCAGCAGCCCTCCCTTGGGGACTAGCGGGGGGCGAACCGGGGAGCTGTTTTTT. Residues: CASSPPLGTSGGRTGELFF.

This clone was recorded once. V gene TRBV27 combines with J gene TRBJ1-3; D unresolved. V was pared by 2 bases and J by 8 bases, with 10 bases between. The CDR3 runs to 13 residues. Germline CDR1 reads MNHEY; CDR2 reads SMNVEV (reference sequence). The CDR3 DNA reads as TGTGCCAGCAGTTTACATCAAGCGGACACCATATATTTT. Protein sequence: CASSLHQADTIYF.

The sample holds a few counts of this clone. The chain uses TRBV7-9 and TRBJ1-1; 10 bases agree with TRBD1. Unmatched junction bases numbered 5, after V lost 5 bases and J lost 5 bases. The V gene's germline CDR1 is SEHNR and CDR2 FQNEAQ (reference sequence). The CDR3 length is 14 residues. The CDR3: CASSPDRGLTEAFF. In DNA form, the CDR3 reads TGTGCCAGCAGCCCGGACAGGGGGTTGACTGAAGCTTTCTTT. The entire variable domain, with the rest obtained from reference TRBV7-9 and TRBJ1-1, is as follows: DTGVSQNPRHKITKRGQNVTFRCDPISEHNRLYWYRQTLGQGPEFLTYFQNEAQLEKSRLLSDRFSAERPKGSFSTLEIQRTEQGDSAMYLCASSPDRGLTEAFFGQGTRLTVV.

In this sample, this clone turned up a few times. The rearrangement joins TRBV18 to TRBJ2-1; TRBD2 aligns across 9 bases. In germline, CDR1 is KGHSH, CDR2 LQKENI. Trimming took 3 bases from V and 5 from J; bases not matched to a gene: 2. This CDR3 is 14 amino acids long. For the CDR3, the DNA is TGTGCCAGCTCACCTAGCGGGAGCCACAATGAGCAGTTCTTC. Its protein product is CASSPSGSHNEQFF.

The V call is TRBV19, the J call TRBJ1-4, with 7 positions matching TRBD1. The CDR3 is 15 residues long. Germline lookup yields CDR1 LNHDA and CDR2 SQIVND (reference sequence). The J segment lost 5 bases and the V segment lost 4 bases, leaving 7 bases of the junction unmatched. The CDR3 nucleotides are TGTGCCAGTAGTACCTACCGACAGGGCAATGAAAAACTGTTTTTT. Its protein is CASSTYRQGNEKLFF.

This clone showed up just a few times. The chain combines TRBV18 with TRBJ2-5, with 11 positions matching TRBD2. Germline CDR1 and CDR2: KGHSH and LQKENI. This CDR3 comprises 19 residues. V was clipped by 0 bases and J by 9 bases; unmatched bases: 18. CDR3 region: CASSPPIGGGTSGRGAQYF. For the CDR3, the DNA is TGTGCCAGCTCACCACCGATAGGAGGAGGAACTAGCGGGAGAGGGGCCCAGTACTTC.

This chain uses TRBV5-1 with TRBJ2-3; D gene uncertain. The V end was cut by 0 bases, the J end by 2 bases, with 7 bases between. This CDR3 has 14 residues. The germline V gene has CDR1 SGHRS and CDR2 YFSETQ. CDR3 in DNA: TGCGCCAGCAGCTTGGATTTGGCCACAGATACGCAGTATTTT. It yields the protein CASSLDLATDTQYF.

J is TRBJ2-1 and V is TRBV4-1, with D perhaps matching TRBD2 (6 bases). Germline CDR1 is MGHRA and CDR2 is YSYEKL. The CDR3 covers 14 residues. V gave up 1 base and J gave up 10 bases, with 14 bases separating them. CDR3 amino acids: CASSQGGLIYEQFF. CDR3 in DNA: TGCGCCAGCAGCCAAGGAGGACTAATATACGAGCAGTTCTTC.

The chain uses TRBV27 and TRBJ2-1; 7 bases agree with TRBD2. V dropped 6 bases and J dropped 0; count of bases not matched to a gene: 8. The CDR3 loop spans 16 amino acids. Germline assignment: CDR1 MNHEY and CDR2 SMNVEV (reference sequence). The CDR3 region is CASSPTAGSSYNEQFF. CDR3 sequence (DNA): TGTGCCAGCAGCCCTACAGCGGGGAGCTCCTACAATGAGCAGTTCTTC.

A remark on this clone: Other DNA sequences within the sample encode an identical CDR3. This chain uses TRBV2 with TRBJ2-7; unclear D gene. The CDR3 totals 12 residues. Trimming pared 6 bases from V and 2 bases from J, leaving 8 bases between. CDR1 and CDR2 (germline): SNHLY, FYNNEI. CDR3: CASSGGAYEQYF. The CDR3 bases are TGTGCCAGCAGCGGCGGTGCCTACGAGCAGTACTTC. Drawing the rest from reference TRBV2 and TRBJ2-7, the complete variable domain is EPEVTQTPSHQVTQMGQEVILRCVPISNHLYFYWYRQILGQKVEFLVSFYNNEISEKSEIFDDQFSVERPDGSNFTLKIRSTKLEDSAMYFCASSGGAYEQYFGPGTRLTVT.

This chain joins TRBV27 and TRBJ2-7; D unclear. V was pared by 2 bases and J by 7 bases, with 9 bases between. CDR3 length equals 12 residues. Germline CDR1 and CDR2: MNHEY and SMNVEV (reference sequence). The CDR3 DNA sequence: TGTGCCAGCAGTTTAGACGCTAGAGAGCAGTACTTC. This sequence encodes CASSLDAREQYF.

The J gene is TRBJ2-3, the V gene TRBV11-2, with a weak D call TRBD1 (5 bases). This CDR3 contains 14 residues. Germline loops: CDR1 SGHAT, CDR2 FQNNGV. Trimming took off 6 bases at V and 5 bases at J, with 15 bases between the two ends. CDR3 in amino acids: CASRRTPTRDTQYF. The CDR3 DNA is TGTGCCAGCAGGCGGACACCCACCCGAGATACGCAGTATTTT.

This chain connects TRBV11-3 to TRBJ2-3; TRBD2 matches at 10 bases. J gave up 5 bases and V 2 bases, and 7 bases lay outside the gene matches. From germline, CDR1 is SGHNT and CDR2 YENEEA. The CDR3 covers 16 residues. The chain's CDR3 is CASSLKAGGLEDTQYF. The CDR3, as DNA: TGTGCCAGCAGCTTAAAAGCGGGGGGGCTGGAAGATACGCAGTATTTT.

This chain links TRBV18 with TRBJ2-7, with D uncertain. The length of the CDR3 is 14 residues. Trimming removed 2 bases at V and 3 bases at J, with 11 bases between. CDR1 and CDR2 from the germline V gene are KGHSH and LQKENI. The CDR3 loop is CASSPSSTVYEQYF. CDR3 nucleotide sequence: TGTGCCAGCTCACCATCGTCAACGGTCTACGAGCAGTACTTC.

V and J are TRBV5-1 and TRBJ2-3; no definite D call. Looked up from germline, CDR1 is SGHRS and CDR2 is YFSETQ. There are 13 residues in the CDR3. Deletions cut 5 bases from V and 0 bases from J, with 7 bases between. DNA of the CDR3: TGCGCCAGCAGTGCCGGGAGCACAGATACGCAGTATTTT. Amino acids: CASSAGSTDTQYF. The full variable domain, with the rest looked up from reference TRBV5-1 and TRBJ2-3, is KAGVTQTPRYLIKTRGQQVTLSCSPISGHRSVSWYQQTPGQGLQFLFEYFSETQRNKGNFPGRFSGRQFSNSRSEMNVSTLELGDSALYLCASSAGSTDTQYFGPGTRLTVL.

This clone was seen a handful of times. The rearrangement uses TRBV27 and TRBJ1-2; 8 nucleotides line up with TRBD1. From germline, CDR1 is MNHEY and CDR2 SMNVEV (reference sequence). V was pared by 2 bases and J by 7 bases, with 6 bases of the junction left unmatched. CDR3 length: 14 residues. As DNA, the CDR3 is TGTGCCAGCAGTTTAGGGCAGGGGGCGAGTGGCTACACCTTC. Translation gives CASSLGQGASGYTF.